A selection of T cell receptor beta chains follows, all from one sample in a study of human T cells and chemical hapten exposure. TCRdb called the RACE reads again in MiXCR, with one record for every CDR3 protein. Counted here are tens of thousands of distinct CDR3 sequences, approximately 9.6% occurring once; the ten biggest clones make up approximately 9.7%. Sequenced here: whole blood, sampled in connection with sensitization to the hapten diphenylcyclopropenone (DPC). All receptors come from a woman in her thirties with alopecia areata. Some clones in this sample may be carry-over from other donors' samples. CDR3s leave out the opening cysteine and the closing phenylalanine or tryptophan.

V gene: TRBV6-2/TRBV6-3
J gene: TRBJ1-5
CDR3 protein: ASSQDGVLVAPQH

V gene: TRBV11-2
J gene: TRBJ1-1
CDR3 protein: ASSLSTGGMNTEAF

V gene: TRBV19
J gene: TRBJ1-1
CDR3 protein: ASSHCHGEAF

V gene: TRBV12-3/TRBV12-4
J gene: TRBJ1-5
CDR3 protein: ASSGTGGNQPQH

V gene: TRBV4-3
J gene: TRBJ2-3
CDR3 protein: ASSLSTPPGTDTQY

V gene: TRBV20-1
J gene: TRBJ1-5
CDR3 protein: SARGDRGFNQPQH

V gene: TRBV4-2
J gene: TRBJ2-5
CDR3 protein: ASSPLGGNQETQY

V gene: TRBV5-1
J gene: TRBJ2-3
CDR3 protein: ASSSTGTSGDTQY

V gene: TRBV12-3/TRBV12-4
J gene: TRBJ2-1
CDR3 protein: ASSSGPGQGNNEQF

V gene: TRBV6-2/TRBV6-3
J gene: TRBJ2-1
CDR3 protein: ASTLQTGASKNEQF

V gene: TRBV9
J gene: TRBJ1-1
CDR3 protein: ASIEIRTGTVEAF

V gene: TRBV20-1
J gene: TRBJ2-3
CDR3 protein: SARETHTDTQY

V gene: TRBV5-4
J gene: TRBJ1-6
CDR3 protein: ASSAGTAYNSPLH